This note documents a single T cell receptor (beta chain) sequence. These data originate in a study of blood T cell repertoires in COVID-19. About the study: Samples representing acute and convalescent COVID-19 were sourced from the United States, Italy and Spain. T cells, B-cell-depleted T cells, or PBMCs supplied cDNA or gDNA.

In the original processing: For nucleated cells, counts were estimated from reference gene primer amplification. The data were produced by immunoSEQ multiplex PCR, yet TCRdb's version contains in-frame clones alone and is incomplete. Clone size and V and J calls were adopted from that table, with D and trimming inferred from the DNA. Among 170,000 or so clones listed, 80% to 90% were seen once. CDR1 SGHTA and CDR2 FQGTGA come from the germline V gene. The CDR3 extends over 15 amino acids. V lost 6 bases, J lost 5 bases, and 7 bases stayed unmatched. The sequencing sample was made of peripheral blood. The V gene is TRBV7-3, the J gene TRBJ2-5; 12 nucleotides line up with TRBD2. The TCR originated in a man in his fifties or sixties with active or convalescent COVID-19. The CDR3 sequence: CASSSGTSGPETQYF. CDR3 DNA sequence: TGTGCCAGCAGTTCCGGGACTAGCGGGCCGGAGACCCAGTACTTC.